This entry is about one TCR beta chain. The data derive from a study of blood T cell repertoires in COVID-19. Study details: PBMCs, B-cell-depleted T cells, or T cells were the source of the cDNA or gDNA that made up the material.

Authors' processing steps: For nucleated cells, counts were estimated from reference gene primer amplification. Generated by immunoSEQ multiplex PCR, the TCRdb table keeps only in-frame clones and is missing some. The DNA gave D and trimming, while V, J and clone size come from that table. Found here are roughly 350,000 clones, approximately 91% of them singletons; the top ten hold about 6.7%. The V gene lost 1 base and the J gene lost 1 base, with 11 bases spanning the gap. Germline assignment: CDR1 SEHNR and CDR2 FQNEAQ (reference sequence). This CDR3 has 15 residues. This TCR derives from a woman aged 70-85 years with COVID-19, enrolled during active disease. What was sequenced was peripheral blood. V is TRBV7-9 and J is TRBJ2-7, with D perhaps matching TRBD1 (5 bases). CDR3 in DNA: TGTGCCAGCAGCTTAGAAGGGGCTCTTTCCTACGAGCAGTACTTC. Its translation: CASSLEGALSYEQYF.